This T cell receptor (beta chain) was captured by sequencing in a study of T cell responses to AZD1222 COVID-19 vaccine. The assay was immunoSEQ multiplex PCR, and TCRdb's table has in-frame clones only and misses some. The repertoire consists of around 80,000 clones, with 92% occurring once and the leading ten covering roughly 4.3%. Trimming cost V 5 bases and J 6 bases, with 5 bases left between them. CDR3 size: 11 residues. To note about this clone: Its antigen is as yet unknown.

Overall study results and limits: Repertoire sampling happened only post peak T cell response.

The material sequenced was peripheral blood, taken 28 days after the second AZD1222 dose. The TCR sequence derives from an adult who received the AZD1222 COVID-19 vaccine. This chain uses TRBV12-3 or TRBV12-4 with TRBJ2-1; no definite D call. In DNA form, the CDR3 reads TGTGCCAGCAGTCTGATCAATGAGCAGTTCTTC. Translating gives CASSLINEQFF.